These 20 T cell receptor beta chains were sequenced from one sample in a study of CD8 T cells in ankylosing spondylitis. TCRdb re-called the 5' RACE reads with MiXCR, one entry per CDR3 protein. The data hold under 250,000 distinct CDR3 sequences, with roughly 25% observed a single time. The source material was blood, either unsorted or a sorted T cell fraction (not recorded which). Source of these receptors: a male donor with ankylosing spondylitis or in good health (not recorded which).

The CDR3 DNA reads TGTGCCAGCAGTCGTAGCGGGGGAACCTACAATGAGCAGTTCTTC. It is translated as CASSRSGGTYNEQFF. The chain recombines TRBV12-3 or TRBV12-4 with TRBJ2-1, with 9 bases aligning to TRBD2. The CDR3 runs 15 residues. V lost 5 bases, J lost 2 bases, and 4 bases stayed unmatched.

This clonotype showed up just a few times. The chain recombines TRBV25-1 with TRBJ2-1, with TRBD2 matching 9 bases. V lost 3 bases to trimming and J lost 9 bases; unmatched junction nucleotides: 9. From germline, CDR1 is MGHDK and CDR2 SYGVNS. CDR3 size: 15 residues. DNA for the CDR3: TGTGCCAGCAGTGAGTCAGGGCGGGAGGGCACTGAGCAGTTCTTC. It specifies CASSESGREGTEQFF.

At least ten counts were recorded for this clonotype. The chain links TRBV10-3 to TRBJ2-1, with D uncertain. V was cut by 0 bases and J by 3 bases, with 15 bases left in between. The CDR3 length is 17 residues. Germline-derived CDR1 and CDR2 are ENHRY and SYGVKD. The CDR3 DNA is TGTGCCATCAGTGAGTCGATTCAAGCGTCGAACTACAATGAGCAGTTCTTC. It encodes CAISESIQASNYNEQFF.

The chain is built from TRBV29-1 and TRBJ1-1; D not certain. Germline-derived CDR1 and CDR2 are SQVTM and ANQGSEA. The CDR3 loop spans 14 amino acids. Trimming took off 3 bases at V and 1 base at J, with 12 bases between the two ends. The CDR3 nucleotides are TGCAGCGTTGAGAATAGGGCCCAGAACACTGAAGCTTTCTTT. This codes for CSVENRAQNTEAFF.

This clonotype was observed at least ten times. This chain joins TRBV24-1 and TRBJ2-7, with D possibly being TRBD2 (5 bases). The CDR3 runs 14 residues. Germline V CDR1 and CDR2: KGHDR, SFDVKD. V lost 5 bases and J lost 0, with 10 bases in between. The CDR3 nucleotides read TGTGCCACCAGTGCCGGGGAGAGCTCCTACGAGCAGTACTTC. It encodes CATSAGESSYEQYF.

This clonotype was recorded at least ten times. Here the CDR3 DNA reads TGCAGTGCTCCACCCTCTAGCGGGAGTTCGGAGACCCAGTACTTC. Translated: CSAPPSSGSSETQYF. The chain is built from TRBV20-1 and TRBJ2-5; TRBD2 aligns across 10 bases. This CDR3 spans 15 amino acids. J gave up 5 bases and V 5 bases, and 11 bases lay outside the gene matches. CDR1 and CDR2 (germline): DFQATT, SNEGSKA (reference sequence).

This clonotype was counted at least ten times. V is TRBV9 and J is TRBJ2-1; tentative D call: TRBD1 (7 bases). V lost 4 bases to trimming and J lost 0 bases, with 20 bases between them. The CDR3 extends over 18 amino acids. The germline CDR1 and CDR2 sequences are SGDLS and YYNGEE. In DNA, the CDR3 is TGTGCCAGCAGCAACCTCCGGGCGGGACAGAGCTCCTACAATGAGCAGTTCTTC. This sequence encodes CASSNLRAGQSSYNEQFF.

This clonotype was found many times. The chain is built from TRBV10-3 and TRBJ2-3; 11 bases agree with TRBD2. Trimming at V came to 3 bases and at J to 6 bases, leaving 5 bases not matched to a gene. Germline values: CDR1 ENHRY, CDR2 SYGVKD. The CDR3 is 15 amino acids. CDR3 in amino acids: CAISELAGVVDTQYF. In DNA form, the CDR3 reads TGTGCCATCAGTGAACTAGCGGGAGTCGTGGATACGCAGTATTTT.

The chain uses TRBV20-1 and TRBJ2-7; weak D call: TRBD1 (6 bases). This CDR3 is 14 amino acids long. Germline loops: CDR1 DFQATT, CDR2 SNEGSKA (reference sequence). Deletions cut 3 bases from V and 0 bases from J, with 12 bases between. CDR3 DNA: TGCAGTGCTAGTTTACAGGGCTACTCCTACGAGCAGTACTTC. Translated: CSASLQGYSYEQYF.

This clonotype showed up many times. V gene TRBV5-1 combines with J gene TRBJ2-5, with 8 positions matching TRBD2. Germline V CDR1 and CDR2: SGHRS, YFSETQ. Trimming removed 3 bases from V and 3 bases from J; junction bases left unmatched: 4. The CDR3 loop spans 14 amino acids. In DNA form, the CDR3 reads TGCGCCAGCAGCTGGAATAGCGGGAAAGAGACCCAGTACTTC. This encodes CASSWNSGKETQYF.

This rearrangement joins TRBV20-1 to TRBJ2-1; D unclear. This CDR3 spans 13 amino acids. Germline CDR1 and CDR2: DFQATT and SNEGSKA (reference sequence). CDR3 loop: CSASRTSYNEQFF. The CDR3 nucleotides read TGCAGCGCCTCCCGAACCTCCTACAATGAGCAGTTCTTC.

The chain carries TRBV5-1 and TRBJ2-7; TRBD1 aligns across 9 bases. The germline gives CDR1 SGHRS, CDR2 YFSETQ. The ends lost 4 bases at V and 4 bases at J; junction bases unmatched: 3. This CDR3 contains 13 residues. This CDR3 reads CASSGGQGYEQYF. The CDR3 region has the DNA TGCGCCAGCAGCGGGGGACAGGGATACGAGCAGTACTTC.

The table lists this clonotype with a few counts. The chain links TRBV10-3 to TRBJ2-2, with TRBD1 as a possible D gene (6 bases). CDR1 and CDR2 from the germline V gene are ENHRY and SYGVKD. CDR3 length: 15 residues. Trimming removed 10 bases from V and 4 bases from J, with 19 bases in between. Here the CDR3 reads CATAWTTGLTGELFF. For the CDR3, the DNA is TGTGCCACCGCGTGGACGACAGGACTCACCGGGGAGCTGTTTTTT.

This clonotype occurred many times. This chain connects TRBV5-1 to TRBJ2-3; D gene unclear. This CDR3 spans 13 amino acids. Germline loops: CDR1 SGHRS, CDR2 YFSETQ. Trimming stripped 4 bases from V and 5 bases from J, with 11 bases between. The CDR3: CASSAGLVDTQYF. CDR3 DNA sequence: TGCGCCAGCAGCGCCGGCTTAGTAGATACGCAGTATTTT.

This clonotype occurred many times. The chain carries TRBV20-1 and TRBJ2-1; TRBD2 aligns across 14 bases. The CDR3 covers 16 residues. Trimming removed 0 bases from V and 4 bases from J; junction bases left unmatched: 2. Germline-derived CDR1 and CDR2 are DFQATT and SNEGSKA (reference sequence). CDR3 sequence reads: CSAREGTSGSYNEQFF. CDR3 nucleotide sequence: TGCAGTGCTAGAGAAGGGACTAGCGGGAGTTACAATGAGCAGTTCTTC.

This clonotype occurred many times. V gene TRBV5-1 combines with J gene TRBJ2-1; D might be TRBD2 (6 bases). V was cut by 4 bases and J by 2 bases, with 13 bases left in between. Germline V gene data show CDR1 as SGHRS and CDR2 as YFSETQ. This CDR3 contains 15 residues. CDR3 amino acids: CASSVTGEAYNEQFF. Written as DNA, the CDR3 is TGCGCCAGCAGCGTGACGGGAGAGGCCTACAATGAGCAGTTCTTC.

This clonotype was seen ten or more times. The chain has TRBV20-1 and TRBJ2-1, with TRBD2 matching over 14 bases. Germline values: CDR1 DFQATT, CDR2 SNEGSKA (reference sequence). After removal of 4 bases from V and 9 bases from J, the junction contained 8 bases not matched to a gene. The CDR3 runs 15 residues. The CDR3 DNA follows: TGCAGTGCTAAAAAGGGACTAGCGGGAGTGGCTGAGCAGTTCTTC. Protein: CSAKKGLAGVAEQFF.

There are a few counts of this clonotype. The chain has TRBV20-1 and TRBJ2-1; maybe TRBD1 (5 bases). The CDR3 has 17 residues. The germline V gene encodes CDR1 DFQATT and CDR2 SNEGSKA (reference sequence). The V end was cut by 1 base, the J end by 4 bases, with 20 bases between. As DNA, the CDR3 is TGCAGTGCTAGAGGTTCCCTACAGGAGCATTCATACAATGAGCAGTTCTTC. Translated, it gives CSARGSLQEHSYNEQFF.

This rearrangement joins TRBV5-1 to TRBJ1-2; 11 bases line up with TRBD1. Germline V gives CDR1 SGHRS, CDR2 YFSETQ. CDR3 size: 15 residues. Trimming at V came to 0 bases and at J to 7 bases, leaving 5 bases not matched to a gene. CDR3 loop: CASSLAQGQGVGYTF. The CDR3 nucleotides are TGCGCCAGCAGCTTGGCCCAGGGACAGGGGGTTGGCTACACCTTC.

This clonotype was observed a few times. The chain employs TRBV6-1 and TRBJ2-2; D unclear. The CDR3 has 16 residues. In germline, CDR1 is MNHNS, CDR2 SASEGT. V lost 6 bases, J lost 0 bases, and 14 bases lay in between. The chain's CDR3 is CASSPDFPANTGELFF. In DNA form, the CDR3 reads TGTGCCAGCAGCCCCGACTTTCCTGCGAACACCGGGGAGCTGTTTTTT.